Shown below are 6 T cell receptor beta chains from a single sample sequenced in a study of T-cell memory formation after mild COVID-19. Using its own MiXCR run on the 5' RACE reads, TCRdb lists one record per CDR3 protein. The data contain 550,000 to 700,000 distinct CDR3 sequences, more than 15% of them singletons. The sequencing input was PBMCs or a T cell subset sorted from them (not recorded which). The receptors here all came from an adult woman who had mild COVID-19 (a few samples of this study predate the infection). Cell type and time point are not known.

This chain links TRBV6-5 with TRBJ2-1; D might be TRBD1 (6 bases). The CDR3 has 18 amino acids. From germline, CDR1 is MNHEY and CDR2 SVGAGI. V lost 6 bases, J lost 3 bases, and 24 bases lay in between. CDR3 sequence: CASRQGTNLHLHYNEQFF. The CDR3 DNA reads as TGTGCCAGCAGACAAGGGACAAACCTCCACCTCCACTACAATGAGCAGTTCTTC.

V usage is TRBV20-1 and J usage is TRBJ1-1; D is ambiguous. Germline loops: CDR1 DFQATT, CDR2 SNEGSKA (reference sequence). Between the trimmed V and J ends, which lost 4 bases and 0 bases, there was a span of 18 bases. The CDR3 contains 16 residues. The CDR3 nucleotides read TGCAGTGCTAAAGAATACAACATAGGCCTGAACACTGAAGCTTTCTTT. Translating gives CSAKEYNIGLNTEAFF.

The chain couples TRBV6-5 to TRBJ1-2; the D gene is possibly TRBD1 (5 bases). The CDR3 consists of 14 residues. In germline, CDR1 is MNHEY, CDR2 SVGAGI. V lost 0 bases, J lost 4 bases, and 9 bases lay in between. The DNA of the CDR3 is TGTGCCAGCAGTTACTCTCAGGGATCCTATGGCTACACCTTC. Residues: CASSYSQGSYGYTF.

The chain combines TRBV7-8 with TRBJ1-2, with D maybe TRBD1 (6 bases). The CDR3 loop spans 14 amino acids. V lost 5 bases and J lost 3, with 13 bases in between. Per germline, CDR1 SGHVS and CDR2 FQNEAQ. The CDR3: CASSRKGGDYGYTF. In DNA form, the CDR3 reads TGTGCCAGCAGCCGGAAGGGGGGCGACTATGGCTACACCTTC.

The rearrangement joins TRBV20-1 to TRBJ2-1; 7 nucleotides agree with TRBD2. Germline V gives CDR1 DFQATT, CDR2 SNEGSKA (reference sequence). V gave up 1 base and J gave up 0 bases; unmatched junction bases: 3. The CDR3 length is 15 residues. In DNA, the CDR3 is TGCAGTGCTAGAGTGGGAGGGCTCTCCTACAATGAGCAGTTCTTC. As protein: CSARVGGLSYNEQFF.

In this sample, this clonotype turned up a few times. The chain carries TRBV7-6 and TRBJ1-3; 7 bases agree with TRBD1. This CDR3 comprises 21 residues. The germline CDR1 and CDR2 sequences are SGHVS and FNYEAQ. Trimming removed 2 bases from V and 4 bases from J; junction bases left unmatched: 23. Written as DNA, the CDR3 is TGTGCCAGCAGCTTACGACCTGTAACATTGTGGGGACAGATGAGAGGAAACACCATATATTTT. The encoded protein is CASSLRPVTLWGQMRGNTIYF.